This T cell receptor beta chain was retrieved from a study of blood T cell repertoires in COVID-19. As for the study in general: The study drew acute and convalescent COVID-19 samples from the United States, Italy and Spain. Nucleic acid was either cDNA or gDNA, and it came from T cells, B-cell-depleted T cells, or PBMCs.

Original processing notes: Nucleated cell counts were estimated from reference gene primer amplification. The method was immunoSEQ multiplex PCR; TCRdb's version includes in-frame clones alone and lacks a portion of them. The DNA gave D and trimming, while V, J and clone size come from that table. The sample records fewer than 150,000 clones, approximately 89% being singletons. Trimming removed 3 bases from V and 6 bases from J, with 9 bases in between. This CDR3 has 12 amino acids. The sample consisted of peripheral blood. This TCR was recovered from a human donor in a cohort sampled during active COVID-19. The rearrangement links TRBV12-3 or TRBV12-4 to TRBJ2-7; D remains ambiguous. In nucleotides, the CDR3 is TGTGCCAGCAGTTTTTTTCTCCCCGAGCAGTACTTC. It is translated as CASSFFLPEQYF.